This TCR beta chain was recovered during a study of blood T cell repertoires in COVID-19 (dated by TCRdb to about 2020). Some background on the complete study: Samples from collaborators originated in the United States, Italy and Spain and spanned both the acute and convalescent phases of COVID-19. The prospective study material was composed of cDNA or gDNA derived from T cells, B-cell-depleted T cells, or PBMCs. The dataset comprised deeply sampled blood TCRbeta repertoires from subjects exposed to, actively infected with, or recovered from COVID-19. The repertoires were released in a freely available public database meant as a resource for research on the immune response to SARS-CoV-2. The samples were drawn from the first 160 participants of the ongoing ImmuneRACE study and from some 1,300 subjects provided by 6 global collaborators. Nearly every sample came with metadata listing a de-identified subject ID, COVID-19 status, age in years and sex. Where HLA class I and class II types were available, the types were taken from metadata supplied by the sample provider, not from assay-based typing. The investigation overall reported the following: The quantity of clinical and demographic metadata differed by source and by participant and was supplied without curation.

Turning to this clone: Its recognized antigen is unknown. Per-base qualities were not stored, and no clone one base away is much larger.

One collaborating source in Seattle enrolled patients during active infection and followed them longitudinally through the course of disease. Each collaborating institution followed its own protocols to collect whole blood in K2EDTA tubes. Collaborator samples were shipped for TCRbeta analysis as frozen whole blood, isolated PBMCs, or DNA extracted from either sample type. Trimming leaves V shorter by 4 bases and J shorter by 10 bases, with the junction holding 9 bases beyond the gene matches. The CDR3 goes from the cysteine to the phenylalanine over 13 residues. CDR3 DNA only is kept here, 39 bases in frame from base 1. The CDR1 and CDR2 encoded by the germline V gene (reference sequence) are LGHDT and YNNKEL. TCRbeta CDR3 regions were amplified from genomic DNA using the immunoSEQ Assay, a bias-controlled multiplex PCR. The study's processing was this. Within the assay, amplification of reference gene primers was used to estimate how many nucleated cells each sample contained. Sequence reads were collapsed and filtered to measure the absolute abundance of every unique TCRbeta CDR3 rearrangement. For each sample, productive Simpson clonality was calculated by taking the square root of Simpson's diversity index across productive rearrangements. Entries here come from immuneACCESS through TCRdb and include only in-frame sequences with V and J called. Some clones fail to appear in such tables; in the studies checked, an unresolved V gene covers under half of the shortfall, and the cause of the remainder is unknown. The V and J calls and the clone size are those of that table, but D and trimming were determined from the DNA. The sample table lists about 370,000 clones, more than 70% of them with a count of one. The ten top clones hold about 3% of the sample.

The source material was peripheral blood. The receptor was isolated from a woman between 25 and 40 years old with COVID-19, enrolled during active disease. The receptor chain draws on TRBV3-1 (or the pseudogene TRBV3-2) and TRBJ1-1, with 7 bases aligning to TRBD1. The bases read TGTGCCAGCAGCCTAACTCGCAGGGGGGCAGCTTTCTTT. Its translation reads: CASSLTRRGAAFF.